This TCR beta chain is drawn from a study of CD4 T cells in relation to SARS-CoV-2 and coronaviruses. Repertoires were generated with immunoSEQ multiplex PCR, while TCRdb's copy carries only in-frame clones and drops some. This table holds about 68,000 clones, approximately 93% found once. Study conclusions and caveats: No crossreactivity against non-spike viral proteins was tested here.

Before the COVID-19 pandemic, during about 2011-2019, CD4+ T cells were taken from unexposed donors. With respect to this clone: What it binds is not known.

V gave up 4 bases and J gave up 5 bases; unmatched junction bases: 11. CDR1 SGHTA and CDR2 FQGNSA come from the germline V gene. The CDR3 extends over 17 amino acids. The sequencing input was naive CD4+ T cells from PBMCs. Subset: naive CD4+ T cells isolated by negative enrichment. The clonotype comes from a human donor in good health. V usage is TRBV7-2 and J usage is TRBJ1-5; 10 nucleotides line up with TRBD1. The CDR3: CASSSGQGTRTDQPQHF. In DNA, the CDR3 is TGTGCCAGCAGCTCGGGACAGGGGACCCGGACCGATCAGCCCCAGCATTTT.